The 13 T cell receptor beta chains below were found in one sample sequenced in a study of T-cell reconstitution after alpha-beta-depleted transplantation in children. The TCRbeta library incorporated unique molecular identifiers. One entry per CDR3 protein results from TCRdb running MiXCR on the PCR reads. The sample has 97,000 or so distinct CDR3 sequences, 4.5% to 7.5% seen once. Source: PBMCs, mostly from graft donor cells, taken 60 days after TCRalphabeta/CD19-depleted stem cell transplant. Source of these receptors: a female patient between 2 and 10 years old who had a stem cell transplant for Fanconi anemia, so the T cells may come from the graft donor.

This clonotype was seen ten or more times. This rearrangement joins TRBV28 to TRBJ1-5; D call uncertain. Germline V CDR1 and CDR2: MDHEN, SYDVKM. This CDR3 region has 11 residues. V was pared by 6 bases and J by 5 bases, with 5 bases between. This CDR3 is CASSRYQPQHF. CDR3 DNA: TGTGCCAGCAGCCGCTATCAGCCCCAGCATTTT.

This clonotype was counted at least ten times. The chain combines TRBV5-4 with TRBJ2-3; TRBD1 is a possible D gene (5 bases). The CDR3 runs 13 residues. Trimming took off 4 bases at V and 4 bases at J, with 10 bases between the two ends. The germline CDR1 and CDR2 sequences are SGHNT and YYREEE (reference sequence). The DNA for the CDR3 is TGTGCCAGCAGCGCTCAGGGCGCAGATACGCAGTATTTT. Translated, it gives CASSAQGADTQYF.

This clonotype showed up many times. The chain uses TRBV28 and TRBJ1-4; no clear D gene. Germline CDR1 is MDHEN and CDR2 is SYDVKM. V was trimmed by 3 bases and J by 0 bases, leaving 8 bases between them. The CDR3 is 15 residues long. For the CDR3, the DNA is TGTGCCAGCAGTTTCATGGGCTCAACTAATGAAAAACTGTTTTTT. Translated, it gives CASSFMGSTNEKLFF.

This clonotype was detected many times. V is TRBV3-1 and J is TRBJ1-1; 9 bases map to TRBD1. The V gene's germline CDR1 is LGHDT and CDR2 YNNKEL (reference sequence). The CDR3 has 14 residues. The V segment lost 4 bases and the J segment 5 bases; nucleotides outside the gene matches: 5. As DNA, the CDR3 is TGTGCCAGCAGCCGCCGGGACAGGGCAACTGAAGCTTTCTTT. This encodes CASSRRDRATEAFF.

At least ten counts were recorded for this clonotype. This chain joins TRBV20-1 and TRBJ1-2; TRBD1 agrees at 8 bases. V gave up 5 bases and J gave up 4 bases; unmatched junction bases: 12. CDR3 length: 15 residues. Looked up from germline, CDR1 is DFQATT and CDR2 is SNEGSKA (reference sequence). As DNA, the CDR3 is TGCAGTGCTCTTATCTATCCGGACAGGGTCTATGGCTACACCTTC. It yields the protein CSALIYPDRVYGYTF.

This clonotype was counted many times. The chain combines TRBV12-3 or TRBV12-4 with TRBJ1-5, with TRBD1 as a possible D gene (6 bases). V lost 6 bases and J 0 bases, leaving 15 bases between the germline ends. The CDR3 covers 16 residues. The CDR3, as DNA: TGTGCCAGCAGCGAACAGGGATACGATAGCAATCAGCCCCAGCATTTT. Residues: CASSEQGYDSNQPQHF.

This clonotype was observed many times. The rearrangement uses TRBV28 and TRBJ2-5, with D possibly matching TRBD2 (5 bases). CDR1 and CDR2 (germline): MDHEN, SYDVKM. V lost 1 base to trimming and J lost 7 bases, with 19 bases between them. This CDR3 has 16 amino acids. DNA for the CDR3: TGTGCCAGCAGTTTATATGAAAGCCCGGCTCGGGGGACCCAGTACTTC. This sequence encodes CASSLYESPARGTQYF.

The chain is built from TRBV20-1 and TRBJ2-3; 9 bases line up with TRBD1. Germline V gene data show CDR1 as DFQATT and CDR2 as SNEGSKA (reference sequence). This CDR3 comprises 14 residues. The J segment lost 0 bases and the V segment lost 6 bases, leaving 4 bases of the junction unmatched. As DNA, the CDR3 is TGCAGTGCGGCGACAGGGGGGAGCACAGATACGCAGTATTTT. Its protein product is CSAATGGSTDTQYF.

This clonotype was observed a handful of times. DNA for the CDR3: TGCGCCAGCAGCCTCGGGACTAACTCCTACGAGCAGTACTTC. Its translation: CASSLGTNSYEQYF. The chain has TRBV5-1 and TRBJ2-7; TRBD2 agrees at 7 bases. Per germline, CDR1 SGHRS and CDR2 YFSETQ. The V and J ends lost 4 bases and 0 bases, in that order; junction bases with no gene match: 4. This CDR3 spans 14 amino acids. Complete variable domain (other parts from reference TRBV5-1 and TRBJ2-7): KAGVTQTPRYLIKTRGQQVTLSCSPISGHRSVSWYQQTPGQGLQFLFEYFSETQRNKGNFPGRFSGRQFSNSRSEMNVSTLELGDSALYLCASSLGTNSYEQYFGPGTRLTVT.

Only a few counts were recorded for this clonotype. This sequence joins TRBV25-1 and TRBJ2-2; 7 bases agree with TRBD2. The CDR3 is 17 amino acids. Per germline, CDR1 MGHDK and CDR2 SYGVNS. Trimming removed 0 bases from V and 4 bases from J; junction bases left unmatched: 8. The CDR3 sequence is CASSEYPTGLLTGELFF. The CDR3 DNA follows: TGTGCCAGCAGTGAATATCCGACGGGACTACTCACCGGGGAGCTGTTTTTT.

This clonotype was seen a handful of times. The chain uses TRBV7-3 and TRBJ2-3; the D is unclear. The CDR3 is 13 residues long. CDR1 SGHTA and CDR2 FQGTGA come from the germline V gene. The V end was cut by 5 bases, the J end by 3 bases, with 9 bases between. The CDR3 region is CASSLIGTDTQYF. The CDR3 nucleotides are TGTGCCAGCAGCCTCATCGGGACAGATACGCAGTATTTT.

This clonotype was seen at least ten times. The chain joins TRBV6-1 to TRBJ2-3; D gene uncertain. Germline values: CDR1 MNHNS, CDR2 SASEGT. The V and J ends lost 8 bases and 2 bases respectively, with 26 bases between them. The CDR3 is made up of 18 amino acids. The CDR3 is CASSPSGIGLFYTDTQYF. Here the CDR3 DNA reads TGTGCCAGCTCCCCCAGTGGGATTGGCTTATTCTACACAGATACGCAGTATTTT.

This clonotype has at least ten counts. Here the CDR3 DNA reads TGCGCCAGCAGCAAGGGGACAGGGGCCATCGGCTCCTACAATGAGCAGTTCTTC. Translated, it gives CASSKGTGAIGSYNEQFF. The chain combines TRBV5-1 with TRBJ2-1, with 10 bases aligning to TRBD1. Germline V CDR1 and CDR2: SGHRS, YFSETQ. The CDR3 has 18 residues. V gave up 4 bases and J gave up 0 bases; unmatched junction bases: 10.